These 11 T cell receptor beta chains share one sample of origin, sequenced in a study of T cell responses to AZD1222 COVID-19 vaccine (dated by TCRdb to the early 2020s). The sample's time point, from its label and the paper: baseline before first vaccination. The library came from the immunoSEQ multiplex PCR assay. Entries here come from immuneACCESS through TCRdb and include only in-frame sequences with V and J called. Some clones fail to appear in such tables; in the studies checked, an unresolved V gene covers under half of the shortfall, and the cause of the remainder is unknown. The sample table lists around 160,000 clones, around 88% of them with a count of one. Together, the top ten hold around 16% of the sample. Source: peripheral blood, taken on day 0 of AZD1222 vaccination. Receptors were obtained from an adult in good health.

The chain recombines TRBV9 with TRBJ1-6; D gene unclear. V was shortened by 0 bases and J by 4 bases, with 11 bases between the two germline ends. Germline-derived CDR1 and CDR2 are SGDLS and YYNGEE. The CDR3 has 16 residues. The CDR3 loop is CASSVEADGYNSPLHF. The CDR3 DNA reads as TGTGCCAGCAGCGTAGAGGCGGACGGATATAATTCACCCCTCCACTTT.

The chain has TRBV6-2 or TRBV6-3 and TRBJ1-2, with D hard to call. This CDR3 comprises 13 residues. CDR1 and CDR2 from the germline V gene are MNHEY and SVGEGT. V lost 0 bases to trimming and J lost 8 bases, with 10 bases between them. The CDR3 region is CASSYSIRKGYTF. The DNA for the CDR3 is TGTGCCAGCAGTTACTCGATAAGGAAGGGCTACACCTTC.

This rearrangement joins TRBV6-2 or TRBV6-3 to TRBJ1-1, with unresolved D. Germline CDR1 reads MNHEY; CDR2 reads SVGEGT. This CDR3 has 13 residues. V lost 2 bases and J lost 0, with 4 bases in between. The CDR3 protein is CASSYRVNTEAFF. The CDR3 DNA follows: TGTGCCAGCAGTTACCGGGTGAACACTGAAGCTTTCTTT.

The genes are TRBV18 and TRBJ2-2; a possible D gene is TRBD1 (6 bases). The CDR3 is made up of 14 amino acids. V was cut by 3 bases and J by 5 bases, with 10 bases left in between. Germline lookup yields CDR1 KGHSH and CDR2 LQKENI. The CDR3 sequence: CASSPYTGTGELFF. CDR3 nucleotides: TGTGCCAGCTCACCGTACACAGGGACCGGGGAGCTGTTTTTT.

The chain joins TRBV3-1 (or the pseudogene TRBV3-2) to TRBJ2-7; 9 bases map to TRBD2. Germline V CDR1 and CDR2: LGHDT, YNNKEL (reference sequence). The CDR3 is 12 amino acids. The trim removed 6 bases at V and 6 bases at J, leaving 3 bases unmatched. The CDR3 DNA reads TGTGCCAGCAGAAATAGCGGGGGCGAGCAGTACTTC. Translation: CASRNSGGEQYF.

The gene calls are TRBV6-5 and TRBJ2-1; D is unclear. The CDR3 is made up of 15 amino acids. Trimming removed 5 bases at V and 0 bases at J, with 11 bases between. Germline V CDR1 and CDR2: MNHEY, SVGAGI. The CDR3 DNA sequence: TGTGCCAGCAGTCCAGGACGTAGCTCCTACAATGAGCAGTTCTTC. As protein: CASSPGRSSYNEQFF.

The chain combines TRBV6-5 with TRBJ1-2, with D unresolved. The CDR3 has 15 residues. Trimming took 0 bases from V and 0 from J, leaving 8 bases between them. The germline gives CDR1 MNHEY, CDR2 SVGAGI. The CDR3 sequence: CASSYSGSPNYGYTF. CDR3 in DNA: TGTGCCAGCAGTTACTCGGGGTCACCTAACTATGGCTACACCTTC.

The chain links TRBV7-3 to TRBJ1-6, with D hard to call. V lost 0 bases to trimming and J lost 10 bases, with 13 bases between them. The CDR3 is 15 amino acids. The germline V gene has CDR1 SGHTA and CDR2 FQGTGA. CDR3 DNA sequence: TGTGCCAGCAGCTTAACCGGGGTCCTAGGGTCACCCCTCCACTTT. It yields the protein CASSLTGVLGSPLHF.

The rearrangement links TRBV6-5 to TRBJ1-2, with TRBD1 matching 7 bases. Germline assignment: CDR1 MNHEY and CDR2 SVGAGI. V lost 0 bases and J lost 4; bases outside the gene matches: 5. The CDR3 runs 15 residues. The CDR3 here is CASSYSTQGGYGYTF. As DNA, the CDR3 is TGTGCCAGCAGTTACTCGACGCAGGGGGGCTATGGCTACACCTTC.

The chain combines TRBV7-2 with TRBJ2-3; 12 bases are a match to TRBD2. This CDR3 has 17 residues. With V trimmed by 5 bases and J by 1 base, 7 bases remained unmatched. Germline CDR1 reads SGHTA; CDR2 reads FQGNSA. The CDR3 DNA reads as TGTGCCAGCAGCCCCCGACTAGCGGGGGACCGCACAGATACGCAGTATTTT. This encodes CASSPRLAGDRTDTQYF.

This chain uses TRBV29-1 with TRBJ1-4; TRBD1 is a possible D gene (5 bases). Germline CDR1 reads SQVTM; CDR2 reads ANQGSEA. The CDR3 spans 15 residues. The germline V and J ends were trimmed by 0 bases and 7 bases, with 15 bases remaining between them. This chain's CDR3 is CSVEERAGPVEKLFF. In DNA form, the CDR3 reads TGCAGCGTTGAAGAGAGGGCAGGGCCCGTTGAAAAACTGTTTTTT.